The sample holds many counts of the clone carrying this T cell receptor beta chain. The antigen remains unidentified. The sample originates from a study of T cell repertoires in cytomegalovirus infection. Study-wide background: Public TCR beta signatures provided an indication of both CMV infection and a matching HLA type.

Points from the study as a whole: Using cumulative public TCR beta family frequency, the authors identified those who carried CMV together with the relevant HLA. It was HLA-C-restricted CMV-specific TCR beta clonotypes that dominated the response ex vivo.

TCRdb itself ran the reads through MiXCR, one entry per CDR3 protein. This repertoire shows under 200,000 distinct CDR3 sequences, approximately 9.7% found once; its top ten account for approximately 4.2%. V dropped 3 bases and J dropped 1 base, with 10 bases sitting between them. The germline V gene has CDR1 MGHDK and CDR2 SYGVNS. This CDR3 spans 14 amino acids. The V and J genes are TRBV25-1 and TRBJ2-7; no definite D call. The sequence came from a human donor in good health (CMV status not recorded). Some clones in this sample may be carry-over from other donors' samples. The specimen was PBMCs. CDR3 in DNA: TGTGCCAGCAGTGAGGTAGGCAGATCCTACGAGCAGTACTTC. It is translated as CASSEVGRSYEQYF.